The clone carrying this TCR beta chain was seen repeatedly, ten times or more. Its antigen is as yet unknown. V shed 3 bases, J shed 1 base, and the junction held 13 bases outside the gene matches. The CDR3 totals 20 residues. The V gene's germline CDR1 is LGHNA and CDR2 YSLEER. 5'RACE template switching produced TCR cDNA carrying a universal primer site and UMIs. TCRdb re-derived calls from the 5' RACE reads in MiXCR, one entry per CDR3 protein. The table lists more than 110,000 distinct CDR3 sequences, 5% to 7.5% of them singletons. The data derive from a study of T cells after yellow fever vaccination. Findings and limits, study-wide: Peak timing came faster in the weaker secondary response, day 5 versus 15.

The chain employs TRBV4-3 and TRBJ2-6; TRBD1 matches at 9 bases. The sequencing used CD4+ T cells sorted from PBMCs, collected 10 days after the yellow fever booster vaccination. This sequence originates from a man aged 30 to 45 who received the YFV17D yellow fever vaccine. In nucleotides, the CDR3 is TGCGCCAGCAGCCATTACAGACCGGGACAGGGAGGGTCTGGGGCCAACGTCCTGACTTTC. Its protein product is CASSHYRPGQGGSGANVLTF.